This TCR beta chain is from a study of identical twins' blood T cells. TCRdb redid the calling of the 5' RACE reads with MiXCR, one entry per CDR3 protein. The table records roughly 380,000 distinct CDR3 sequences, roughly 31% of them present only once. Study results and caveats: Environmental influences on twin similarity could not be excluded.

This clonotype showed up just a few times. The antigen remains unidentified. V was pared by 4 bases and J by 10 bases, with 14 bases between. Germline assignment: CDR1 GTSNPN and CDR2 SVGIG (reference sequence). CDR3 size: 13 residues. This rearrangement joins TRBV30 to TRBJ1-6; D uncertain. Sequencing input: PBMCs. The receptor's source is a woman aged 18-55 years in good health. This chain's CDR3 is CAWKNPVASPLHF. The CDR3 DNA is TGTGCCTGGAAGAACCCAGTCGCCTCACCCCTCCACTTT.